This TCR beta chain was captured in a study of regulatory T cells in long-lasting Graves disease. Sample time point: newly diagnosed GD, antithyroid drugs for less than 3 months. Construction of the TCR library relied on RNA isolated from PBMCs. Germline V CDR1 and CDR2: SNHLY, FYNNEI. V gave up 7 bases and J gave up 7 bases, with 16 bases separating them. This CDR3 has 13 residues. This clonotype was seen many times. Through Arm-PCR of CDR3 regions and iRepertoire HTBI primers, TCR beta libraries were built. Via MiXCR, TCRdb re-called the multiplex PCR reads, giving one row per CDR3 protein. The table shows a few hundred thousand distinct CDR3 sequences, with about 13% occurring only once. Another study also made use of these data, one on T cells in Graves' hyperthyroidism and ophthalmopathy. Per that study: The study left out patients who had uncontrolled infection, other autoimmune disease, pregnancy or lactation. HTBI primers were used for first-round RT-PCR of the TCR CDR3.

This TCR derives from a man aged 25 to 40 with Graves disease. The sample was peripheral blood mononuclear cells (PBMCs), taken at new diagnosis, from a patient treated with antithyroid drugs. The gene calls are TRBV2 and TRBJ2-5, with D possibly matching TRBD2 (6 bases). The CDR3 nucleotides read TGTGCCAGCACCTCGGAGGGGTTCGGGACCCAGTACTTC. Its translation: CASTSEGFGTQYF. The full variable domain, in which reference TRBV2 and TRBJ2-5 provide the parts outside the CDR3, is EPEVTQTPSHQVTQMGQEVILRCVPISNHLYFYWYRQILGQKVEFLVSFYNNEISEKSEIFDDQFSVERPDGSNFTLKIRSTKLEDSAMYFCASTSEGFGTQYFGPGTRLLVL.